Listed below are T cell receptor beta chains from one sample, sequenced in a study of T cell changes during pregnancy in multiple sclerosis. Only in-frame clones appear in the TCRdb table, and some are missing; sequencing was by immunoSEQ multiplex PCR. Of around 61,000 clones in the sample, around nine tenths were seen once. The sequencing sample was made of peripheral blood from another person, used as feeder cells. All receptors come from a human donor whose cells served as feeder cells for cultures in a pregnancy study. CDR3s include the opening cysteine and the closing phenylalanine or tryptophan. A D gene is named only where the DNA matches it firmly. A row's size may be missing; if present it is once, few, many or a size class.

TRBV9	-	-	TRBJ1-3	16	TGTGCCAGCAGCCCCCGGCAGGGCCACTCTGGAAACACCATATATTTT	CASSPRQGHSGNTIYF
TRBV11-1	-	TRBD1	TRBJ2-5	14	TGTGCCAGCAGCTGGAACAGGGGAGAAGAGACCCAGTACTTC	CASSWNRGEETQYF
TRBV30	once	-	TRBJ1-1	11	TGTGCCTGGAGTGCACTGGACAGTGGTTTCTTT	CAWSALDSGFF
TRBV5-4	-	-	TRBJ2-5	13	TGTGCCAGCAGCTCTTCGGATCAAGAGACCCAGTACTTC	CASSSSDQETQYF
TRBV11-2	once	TRBD1	TRBJ1-6	16	TGTGCCAGCAGCTCCAGGGGGAGCTCCTATAATTCACCCCTCCACTTT	CASSSRGSSYNSPLHF
TRBV4-2	-	-	TRBJ2-2	18	TGTGCCAGCAGCCAAGTTCCCTCCCGACAGGTGAACACCGGGGAGCTGTTTTTT	CASSQVPSRQVNTGELFF
TRBV11-2	many	TRBD1	TRBJ1-1	13	TGTGCCAGCAGCTCCGACAGGGGCATTGAAGCTTTCTTT	CASSSDRGIEAFF
TRBV5-1	-	-	TRBJ2-7	14	TGCGCCAGCAGCTTGGCCGCGGGACCGGCCGAGCAGTACTTC	CASSLAAGPAEQYF
TRBV28	-	TRBD1	TRBJ2-2	17	TGTGCCAGCAGTTTACGGCCGGGACAGGGGGGCACCGGGGAGCTGTTTTTT	CASSLRPGQGGTGELFF
TRBV5-1	-	-	TRBJ2-7	16	TGCGCCAGCAGCTTGGCCGTTCAGGGACAATCCTACGAGCAGTACTTC	CASSLAVQGQSYEQYF
TRBV10-1	-	-	TRBJ2-3	13	TGCGCCAGCAGTGGAGTGGGGACAGATACGCAGTATTTT	CASSGVGTDTQYF
TRBV4-2	once	TRBD2	TRBJ2-3	18	TGTGCCAGCAGCCAAGAGTCCCGACTAGCGGGACCGGATACGACGCAGTATTTT	CASSQESRLAGPDTTQYF
TRBV30	-	-	TRBJ1-5	14	TGTGCCTGGAGCCCCCCCTTCGTGGATCAGCCCCAGCATTTT	CAWSPPFVDQPQHF
TRBV19	once	-	TRBJ1-1	12	TGTGCCAGTAGTATGGGGGGACTTGAAGCTTTCTTT	CASSMGGLEAFF
TRBV30	once	-	TRBJ2-2	14	TGTGCCTGGAGGGAACCCCCCAGGACCGGGGAGCTGTTTTTT	CAWREPPRTGELFF
TRBV2	once	-	TRBJ2-3	12	TGTGCCAGCAGGTACAGCCCAGATACGCAGTATTTT	CASRYSPDTQYF
TRBV28	once	-	TRBJ2-5	15	TGTGCCAGCAGACCCCGGGGTGGAGTTCAAGAGACCCAGTACTTC	CASRPRGGVQETQYF
TRBV11-2	-	TRBD1	TRBJ1-1	17	TGTGCCAGCAGCTCAGACCCCTGGGACAGGGGAAACACTGAAGCTTTCTTT	CASSSDPWDRGNTEAFF
TRBV27	-	-	TRBJ1-1	15	TGTGCCAGCAGCGTGACAGGCTTAGGGAACACTGAAGCTTTCTTT	CASSVTGLGNTEAFF
TRBV9	-	TRBD1	TRBJ2-7	14	TGTGCCAGCAGCGTACATGGACAGGCCTACGAGCAGTACTTC	CASSVHGQAYEQYF
TRBV5-3	-	-	TRBJ1-1	13	TGTGCCAGAAGCTGGGAAAGCGGAGCTGAAGCTTTCTTT	CARSWESGAEAFF
TRBV11-3	-	TRBD1	TRBJ1-6	20	TGTGCCAGCAGCTTCTCAATTTCCCGACAGGGGCGAAGCGATAATTCACCCCTCCACTTT	CASSFSISRQGRSDNSPLHF
TRBV21-1	-	-	TRBJ2-7	10	TGTGCCAGCTGCGGTAAGTCTACATACTTC	CASCGKSTYF
TRBV7-7	-	-	TRBJ2-7	12	TGTGCTAGCAGCTTCCTATTCTACGAGCAGTACTTC	CASSFLFYEQYF
TRBV18	-	-	TRBJ1-1	17	TGTGCCAGCTCGAGGCGAGGTATCACCCGCCAAGACACTGAAGCTTTCTTT	CASSRRGITRQDTEAFF
TRBV7-9	-	-	TRBJ1-1	13	TGTGCCAGCAGCAGGGAGGGGGGTACTGAAGCTTTCTTT	CASSREGGTEAFF
TRBV19	-	TRBD1	TRBJ1-1	14	TGTGCCAGTAGCAGGGACAGGGTAGACACTGAAGCTTTCTTT	CASSRDRVDTEAFF
TRBV30	-	-	TRBJ1-5	17	TGTGCCTGGAGCTTATTCACAGATAGTTTTAGCAATCAGCCCCAGCATTTT	CAWSLFTDSFSNQPQHF
TRBV19	-	-	TRBJ1-5	16	TGTGCCAGCAGTGGGGGAGTTCTCGGGGGGCATCAGCCCCAGCATTTT	CASSGGVLGGHQPQHF
TRBV7-2	-	-	TRBJ2-2	15	TGTGCCAGCAGCTTGAAGACAACCTACACCGGGGAGCTGTTTTTT	CASSLKTTYTGELFF